A single sample gave rise to the 17 T cell receptor beta chains below, sequenced in a study of regulatory T cells in long-lasting Graves disease. The authors built TCR beta libraries using iRepertoire HTBI primers and Arm-PCR of CDR3 regions. Each CDR3 protein is one row after TCRdb ran MiXCR on the multiplex PCR reads. Of around 500,000 distinct CDR3 sequences listed, 15% to 20% are singletons. The sample's time point: newly diagnosed GD, antithyroid drugs for less than 3 months. PBMC-derived RNA was used for the TCR library. These sequences were also reported in another study, on T cells in Graves' hyperthyroidism and ophthalmopathy.

Material: peripheral blood mononuclear cells (PBMCs), obtained at new diagnosis, from a patient treated with antithyroid drugs. The receptors originated from a woman between 40 and 65 years old with Graves disease.

This clonotype was seen ten or more times. CDR3 residues: CASSDRDLVQETQYF. The DNA of the CDR3 is TGTGCCAGCAGCGACCGGGACTTAGTACAAGAGACCCAGTACTTC. This chain joins TRBV5-4 and TRBJ2-5, with D perhaps TRBD2 (6 bases). Trimming cost V 4 bases and J 2 bases, with 15 bases left between them. Germline assignment: CDR1 SGHNT and CDR2 YYREEE (reference sequence). The CDR3 runs 15 residues.

In this sample, this clonotype turned up a few times. This chain connects TRBV7-9 to TRBJ2-2; 10 nucleotides line up with TRBD2. The CDR3 is 18 amino acids. Germline V CDR1 and CDR2: SEHNR, FQNEAQ (reference sequence). V gave up 3 bases and J gave up 1 base; unmatched junction bases: 8. The CDR3 DNA reads TGTGCCAGCAGCTTTACCGTCCGGACTAGCGGGAACACCGGGGAGCTGTTTTTT. Amino acids: CASSFTVRTSGNTGELFF.

This clonotype was observed at least ten times. The chain recombines TRBV12-3 or TRBV12-4 with TRBJ1-3, with D perhaps matching TRBD1 (5 bases). Trimming took off 3 bases at V and 4 bases at J, with 10 bases between the two ends. The CDR3 totals 14 residues. Here the CDR3 reads CASSFGGVGNTIYF. CDR3 nucleotide sequence: TGTGCCAGCAGTTTTGGGGGAGTGGGAAACACCATATATTTT.

This chain joins TRBV19 and TRBJ1-5; TRBD1 agrees at 9 bases. Trimming took 3 bases from V and 5 from J; bases not matched to a gene: 5. Germline V gene sequence: CDR1 LNHDA, CDR2 SQIVND (reference sequence). The CDR3 spans 15 residues. CDR3 bases: TGTGCCAGTAGTATGGTGACAGGGGGGGATCAGCCCCAGCATTTT. This encodes CASSMVTGGDQPQHF.

There are many counts of this clonotype. The chain combines TRBV11-2 with TRBJ2-7; D may be TRBD1 or TRBD2 (5 bases each). CDR1 is SGHAT, CDR2 FQNNGV, per germline. V lost 5 bases to trimming and J lost 6 bases, with 23 bases between them. The CDR3 length is 16 residues. The CDR3 DNA is TGTGCCAGCAGCCCAATCTCCGTGGGGGAATCAGGCGAGCAGTACTTC. This gives the protein CASSPISVGESGEQYF.

This clonotype was found a few times. This rearrangement joins TRBV5-6 to TRBJ1-1, with 12 nucleotides matching TRBD1. CDR1 is SGHDT and CDR2 is YYEEEE in the germline V gene. This CDR3 comprises 15 residues. V shed 3 bases and J 5 bases; nucleotides not matched to a gene: 5. The CDR3 region is CASSSGQGAWTEAFF. The CDR3 coding sequence is TGTGCCAGCAGCTCGGGACAGGGGGCTTGGACTGAAGCTTTCTTT.

This clonotype was picked up a small number of times. The genes are TRBV11-1 and TRBJ2-6; D is unclear. The CDR3 spans 17 residues. Germline V lookup: CDR1 SGHAT, CDR2 FQDESV (reference sequence). The V end lost 1 base, the J end lost 0 bases, and 10 bases lay between the germline ends. The DNA of the CDR3 is TGTGCCAGCAGCTTAGGATCTAGGTTCTCTGGGGCCAACGTCCTGACTTTC. Protein: CASSLGSRFSGANVLTF.

The genes are TRBV9 and TRBJ2-2, with D uncertain. This CDR3 spans 13 amino acids. Germline loops: CDR1 SGDLS, CDR2 YYNGEE. V was shortened by 0 bases and J by 5 bases, with 5 bases between the two germline ends. CDR3 loop: CASSVAQTGELFF. The CDR3 bases are TGTGCCAGCAGCGTAGCCCAAACCGGGGAGCTGTTTTTT.

The V call is TRBV5-1, the J call TRBJ1-1; 9 nucleotides align to TRBD1. CDR3 length: 13 amino acids. Germline lookup yields CDR1 SGHRS and CDR2 YFSETQ. J gave up 7 bases and V 5 bases, and 6 bases lay outside the gene matches. For the CDR3, the DNA is TGCGCCAGCAGGGCCGGGACAGGGCTTGAAGCTTTCTTT. It specifies CASRAGTGLEAFF.

There are many counts of this clonotype. This sequence joins TRBV2 and TRBJ1-3; 8 nucleotides agree with TRBD1. V dropped 1 base and J dropped 3; count of bases not matched to a gene: 2. CDR3 length: 15 residues. Germline values: CDR1 SNHLY, CDR2 FYNNEI. CDR3 nucleotide sequence: TGTGCCAGCAGTGAAGACAGGGGGTTTGGAAACACCATATATTTT. This codes for CASSEDRGFGNTIYF.

This clonotype was observed at least ten times. V and J are TRBV5-5 and TRBJ2-5, with 7 bases matching TRBD1. The CDR3 has 14 amino acids. CDR1 is SGHKS, CDR2 YYEKEE, per germline (reference sequence). After removal of 0 bases from V and 3 bases from J, the junction contained 2 bases not matched to a gene. The CDR3 bases are TGTGCCAGCAGCTTGGAGGGGGCTGAAGAGACCCAGTACTTC. Residues: CASSLEGAEETQYF.

This clonotype was observed many times. V gene TRBV15 combines with J gene TRBJ1-5; D possibly corresponds to TRBD1 (6 bases). With 3 bases removed from V and 1 base from J, the gap between germline ends came to 13 bases. Per germline, CDR1 LNHNV and CDR2 YYDKDF (reference sequence). CDR3 size: 16 residues. The CDR3 DNA reads TGTGCCACCAGCAGGGGTCCCAGGGGCAGCAATCAGCCCCAGCATTTT. It yields the protein CATSRGPRGSNQPQHF.

V gene TRBV9 combines with J gene TRBJ2-2; TRBD2 might be the D (6 bases). The CDR3 extends over 14 amino acids. Trimming removed 5 bases from V and 4 bases from J, with 12 bases in between. Germline V CDR1 and CDR2: SGDLS, YYNGEE. The CDR3 is CASSLTSTTGELFF. CDR3 nucleotides: TGTGCCAGCAGTTTGACTAGTACCACCGGGGAGCTGTTTTTT.

The table lists this clonotype with a few counts. The gene calls are TRBV15 and TRBJ2-7, with 9 bases identical to TRBD2. The CDR3 extends over 15 amino acids. CDR1 and CDR2 (germline): LNHNV, YYDKDF (reference sequence). The V gene end was trimmed by 3 bases and the J gene end by 3 bases; junction bases not matched to a gene: 6. CDR3 sequence reads: CATSRSSGGFYEQYF. In DNA form, the CDR3 reads TGTGCCACCAGCAGGAGTAGCGGGGGCTTCTACGAGCAGTACTTC.

This clonotype was seen at least ten times. This chain joins TRBV28 and TRBJ2-1; 11 bases match TRBD1. CDR1 MDHEN and CDR2 SYDVKM come from the germline V gene. There are 14 residues in the CDR3. Losses at the gene ends were 5 bases for V and 9 bases for J; bases not matched to a gene: 6. The CDR3 reads CASSDPGTGGEQFF. The CDR3 bases are TGTGCCAGCAGTGATCCCGGGACAGGGGGTGAGCAGTTCTTC. Variable domain in full (rest from reference TRBV28 and TRBJ2-1): DVKVTQSSRYLVKRTGEKVFLECVQDMDHENMFWYRQDPGLGLRLIYFSYDVKMKEKGDIPEGYSVSREKKERFSLILESASTNQTSMYLCASSDPGTGGEQFFGPGTRLTVL.

This clonotype came up many times. The chain uses TRBV20-1 and TRBJ1-4; 8 bases are a match to TRBD1. CDR3 length equals 19 residues. V lost 6 bases, J lost 5 bases, and 23 bases stayed unmatched. Per the germline V gene, CDR1 is DFQATT and CDR2 is SNEGSKA (reference sequence). For the CDR3, the DNA is TGCAGTGCAACAACAATTAGTCTCCTGAACAGGGGGAAGAATGAAAAACTGTTTTTT. Translation: CSATTISLLNRGKNEKLFF.

A few counts support this clonotype. The V call is TRBV3-1, the J call TRBJ2-7; unclear D gene. Per germline, CDR1 LGHDT and CDR2 YNNKEL (reference sequence). The V and J ends lost 1 base and 8 bases respectively, with 9 bases between them. The length of the CDR3 is 12 residues. CDR3 nucleotide sequence: TGTGCCAGCAGCCAAGTAACCCACAAGCAGTACTTC. Encoded protein: CASSQVTHKQYF.